The clone carrying this TCR beta chain was detected many times. Researchers reported that TCR beta cDNA libraries carried unique molecular identifiers. From the PCR reads, TCRdb called clonotypes with MiXCR, one entry per CDR3 protein. The sample carries about 540,000 distinct CDR3 sequences, about a third recorded once. The record originates from a study of post-analysis software for immune sequencing data. The specimen was blood. The clonotype comes from a girl aged 2-17 years with multiple sclerosis.

CDR3 residues: CASSSVYNEQFF. The CDR3, as DNA: TGCGCCAGCAGCTCAGTTTACAATGAGCAGTTCTTC. J is TRBJ2-1 and V is TRBV5-1; D remains unclear. Germline V lookup: CDR1 SGHRS, CDR2 YFSETQ. The ends were cut back, 3 bases at V and 4 bases at J, with 5 bases in the middle. The CDR3 is 12 amino acids.